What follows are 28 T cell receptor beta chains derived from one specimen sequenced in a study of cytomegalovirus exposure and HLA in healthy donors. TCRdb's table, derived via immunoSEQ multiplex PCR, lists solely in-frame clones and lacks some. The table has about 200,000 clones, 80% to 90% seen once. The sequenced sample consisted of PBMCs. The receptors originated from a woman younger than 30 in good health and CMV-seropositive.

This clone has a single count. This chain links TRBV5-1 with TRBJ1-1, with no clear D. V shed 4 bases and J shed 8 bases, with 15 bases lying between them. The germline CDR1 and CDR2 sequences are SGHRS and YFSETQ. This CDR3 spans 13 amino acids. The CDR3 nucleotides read TGCGCCAGCAGCCCGACATCGACACCCGAAGCTTTCTTT. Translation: CASSPTSTPEAFF. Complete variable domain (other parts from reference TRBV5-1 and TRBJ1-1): KAGVTQTPRYLIKTRGQQVTLSCSPISGHRSVSWYQQTPGQGLQFLFEYFSETQRNKGNFPGRFSGRQFSNSRSEMNVSTLELGDSALYLCASSPTSTPEAFFGQGTRLTVV.

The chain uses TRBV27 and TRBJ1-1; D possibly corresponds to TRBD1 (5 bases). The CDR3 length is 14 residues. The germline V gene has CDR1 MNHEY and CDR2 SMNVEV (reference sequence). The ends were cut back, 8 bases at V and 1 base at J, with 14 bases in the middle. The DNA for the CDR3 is TGTGCCAGCGCAAACCTCAGGGAGAACACTGAAGCTTTCTTT. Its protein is CASANLRENTEAFF.

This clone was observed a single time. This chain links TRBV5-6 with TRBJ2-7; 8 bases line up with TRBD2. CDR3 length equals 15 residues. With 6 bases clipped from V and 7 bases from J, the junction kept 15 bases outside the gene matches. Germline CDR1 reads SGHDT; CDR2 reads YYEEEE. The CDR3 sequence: CASNPVGGGRGEQYF. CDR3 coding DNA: TGTGCCAGCAACCCCGTCGGGGGGGGGCGGGGGGAGCAGTACTTC.

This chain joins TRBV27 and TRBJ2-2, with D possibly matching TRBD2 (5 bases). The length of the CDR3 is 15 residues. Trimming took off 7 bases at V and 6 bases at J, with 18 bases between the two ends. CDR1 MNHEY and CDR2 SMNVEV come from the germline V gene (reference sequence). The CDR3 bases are TGTGCCAGCACCGATACGGGGAGTTGGCCCGGGGAGCTGTTTTTT. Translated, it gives CASTDTGSWPGELFF.

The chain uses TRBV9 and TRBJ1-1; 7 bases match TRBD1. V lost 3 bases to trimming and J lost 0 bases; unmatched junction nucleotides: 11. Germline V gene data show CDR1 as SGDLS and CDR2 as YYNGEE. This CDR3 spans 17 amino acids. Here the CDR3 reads CASSGNRGGGLNTEAFF. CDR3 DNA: TGTGCCAGCAGCGGGAACAGGGGTGGGGGGTTGAACACTGAAGCTTTCTTT.

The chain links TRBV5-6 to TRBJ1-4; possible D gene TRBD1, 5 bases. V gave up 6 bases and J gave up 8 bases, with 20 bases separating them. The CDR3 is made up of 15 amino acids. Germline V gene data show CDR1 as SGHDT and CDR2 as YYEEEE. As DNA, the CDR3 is TGTGCCAGCACCACTGGGCGAACAGGACGGGAAAAACTGTTTTTT. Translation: CASTTGRTGREKLFF.

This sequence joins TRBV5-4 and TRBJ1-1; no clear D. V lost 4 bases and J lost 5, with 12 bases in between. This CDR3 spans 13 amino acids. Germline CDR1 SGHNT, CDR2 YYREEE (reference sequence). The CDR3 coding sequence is TGTGCCAGCAGCCCACCCCTGGAGACTGAAGCTTTCTTT. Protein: CASSPPLETEAFF.

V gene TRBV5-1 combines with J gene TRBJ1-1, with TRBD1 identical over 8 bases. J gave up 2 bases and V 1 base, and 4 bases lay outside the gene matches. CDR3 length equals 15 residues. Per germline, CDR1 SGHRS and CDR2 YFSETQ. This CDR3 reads CASSLFDRGNTEAFF. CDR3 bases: TGCGCCAGCAGCTTGTTCGACAGGGGTAACACTGAAGCTTTCTTT. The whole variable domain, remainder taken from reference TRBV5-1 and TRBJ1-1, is KAGVTQTPRYLIKTRGQQVTLSCSPISGHRSVSWYQQTPGQGLQFLFEYFSETQRNKGNFPGRFSGRQFSNSRSEMNVSTLELGDSALYLCASSLFDRGNTEAFFGQGTRLTVV.

In DNA, the CDR3 is TGTGCCAGCAGTGAAACCTGGGGAGCTAACTATGGCTACACCTTC. This translates into CASSETWGANYGYTF. This chain joins TRBV2 and TRBJ1-2; D unclear. CDR3 length: 15 amino acids. The germline CDR1 and CDR2 sequences are SNHLY and FYNNEI. Trimming removed 2 bases at V and 0 bases at J, with 10 bases between.

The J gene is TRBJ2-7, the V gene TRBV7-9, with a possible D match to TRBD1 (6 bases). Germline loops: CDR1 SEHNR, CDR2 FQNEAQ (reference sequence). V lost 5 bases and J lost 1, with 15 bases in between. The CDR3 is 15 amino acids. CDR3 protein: CASSDPRDTSYEQYF. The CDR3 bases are TGTGCCAGCAGCGATCCCAGGGACACTTCCTACGAGCAGTACTTC.

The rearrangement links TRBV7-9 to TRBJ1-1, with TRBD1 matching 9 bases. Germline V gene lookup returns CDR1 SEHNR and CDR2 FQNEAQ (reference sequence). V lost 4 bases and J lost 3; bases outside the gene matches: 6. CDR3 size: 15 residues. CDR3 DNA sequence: TGTGCCAGCAGCTCGGGACAGGGCTTTCACACTGAAGCTTTCTTT. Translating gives CASSSGQGFHTEAFF.

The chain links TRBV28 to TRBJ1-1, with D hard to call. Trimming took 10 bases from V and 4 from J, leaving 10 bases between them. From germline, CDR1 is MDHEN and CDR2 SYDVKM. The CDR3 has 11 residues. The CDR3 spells CATTRITEAFF. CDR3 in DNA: TGTGCCACCACGAGAATCACTGAAGCTTTCTTT.

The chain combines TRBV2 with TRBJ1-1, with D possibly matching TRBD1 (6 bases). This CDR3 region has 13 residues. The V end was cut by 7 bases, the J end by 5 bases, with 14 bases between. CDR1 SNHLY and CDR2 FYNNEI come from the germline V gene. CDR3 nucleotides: TGTGCCAGCATTCGGCAGGGGAAGACTGAAGCTTTCTTT. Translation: CASIRQGKTEAFF.

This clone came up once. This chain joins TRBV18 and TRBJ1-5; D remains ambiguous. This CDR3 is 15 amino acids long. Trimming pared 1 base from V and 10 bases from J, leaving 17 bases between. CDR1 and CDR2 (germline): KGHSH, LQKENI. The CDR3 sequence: CASSPRPSGKGPQHF. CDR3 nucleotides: TGTGCCAGCTCACCACGTCCCAGCGGCAAAGGCCCCCAGCATTTT.

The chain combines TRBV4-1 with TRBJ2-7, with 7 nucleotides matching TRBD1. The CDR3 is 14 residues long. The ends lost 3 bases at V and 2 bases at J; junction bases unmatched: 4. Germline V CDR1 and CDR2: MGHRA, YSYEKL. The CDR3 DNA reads TGCGCCAGCAGCCAGAACAGGGGTCCCTACGAGCAGTACTTC. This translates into CASSQNRGPYEQYF.

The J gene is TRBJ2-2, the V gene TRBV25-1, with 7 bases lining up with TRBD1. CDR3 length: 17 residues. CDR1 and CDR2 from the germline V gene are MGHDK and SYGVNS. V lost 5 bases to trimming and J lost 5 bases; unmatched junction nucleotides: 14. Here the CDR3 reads CASSLRTGPFSTGELFF. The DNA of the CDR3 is TGTGCCAGCAGTCTCCGGACAGGCCCTTTTTCGACCGGGGAGCTGTTTTTT. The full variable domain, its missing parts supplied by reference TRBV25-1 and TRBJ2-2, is EADIYQTPRYLVIGTGKKITLECSQTMGHDKMYWYQQDPGMELHLIHYSYGVNSTEKGDLSSESTVSRIRTEHFPLTLESARPSHTSQYLCASSLRTGPFSTGELFFGEGSRLTVL.

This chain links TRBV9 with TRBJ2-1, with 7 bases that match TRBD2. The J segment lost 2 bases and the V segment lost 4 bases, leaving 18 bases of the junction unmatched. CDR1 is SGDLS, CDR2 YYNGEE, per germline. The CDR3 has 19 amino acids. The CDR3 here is CASSPHRRSGGSPYNEQFF. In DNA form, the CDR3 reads TGTGCCAGCAGCCCCCACCGTCGTTCGGGCGGGAGCCCCTACAATGAGCAGTTCTTC.

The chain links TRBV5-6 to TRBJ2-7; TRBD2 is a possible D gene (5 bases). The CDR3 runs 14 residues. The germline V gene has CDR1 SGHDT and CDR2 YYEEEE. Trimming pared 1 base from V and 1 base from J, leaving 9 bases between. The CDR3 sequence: CASSLMTTSYEQYF. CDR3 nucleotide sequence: TGTGCCAGCAGCTTGATGACTACATCCTACGAGCAGTACTTC. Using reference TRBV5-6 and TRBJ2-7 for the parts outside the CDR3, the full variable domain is DAGVTQSPTHLIKTRGQQVTLRCSPKSGHDTVSWYQQALGQGPQFIFQYYEEEERQRGNFPDRFSGHQFPNYSSELNVNALLLGDSALYLCASSLMTTSYEQYFGPGTRLTVT.

For the CDR3, the DNA is TGTGCCAGCAGCGAGGTACAGGGGGCAGGGGAGGAGACCCAGTACTTC. This sequence encodes CASSEVQGAGEETQYF. V gene TRBV9 combines with J gene TRBJ2-5; 9 bases line up with TRBD1. This CDR3 contains 16 residues. V gave up 3 bases and J gave up 5 bases; unmatched junction bases: 11. Germline CDR1 is SGDLS and CDR2 is YYNGEE.

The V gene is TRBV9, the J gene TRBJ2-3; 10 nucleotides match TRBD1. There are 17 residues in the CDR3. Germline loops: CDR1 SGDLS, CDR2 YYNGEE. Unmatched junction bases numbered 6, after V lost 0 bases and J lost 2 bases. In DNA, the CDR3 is TGTGCCAGCAGCGTAGAGGGGACAGGGGTCGCCACAGATACGCAGTATTTT. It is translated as CASSVEGTGVATDTQYF.

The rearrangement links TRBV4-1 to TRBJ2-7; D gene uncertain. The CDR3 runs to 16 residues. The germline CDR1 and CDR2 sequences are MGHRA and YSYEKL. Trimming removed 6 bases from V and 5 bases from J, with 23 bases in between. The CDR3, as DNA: TGCGCCAGCAGAACCTCGACCAATACCCAGGTGAACGAGCAGTACTTC. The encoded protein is CASRTSTNTQVNEQYF.

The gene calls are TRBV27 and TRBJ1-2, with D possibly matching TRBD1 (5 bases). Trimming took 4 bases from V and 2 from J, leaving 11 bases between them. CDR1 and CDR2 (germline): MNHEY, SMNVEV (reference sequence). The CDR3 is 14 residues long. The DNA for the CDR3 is TGTGCCAGCAGTTCGGGGGTTCCGAACTATGGCTACACCTTC. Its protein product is CASSSGVPNYGYTF.

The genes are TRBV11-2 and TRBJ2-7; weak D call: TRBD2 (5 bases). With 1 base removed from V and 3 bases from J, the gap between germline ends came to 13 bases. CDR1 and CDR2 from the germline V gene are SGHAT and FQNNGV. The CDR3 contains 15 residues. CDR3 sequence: CASSLGTGGLYEQYF. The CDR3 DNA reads TGTGCCAGCAGCTTAGGGACTGGCGGCCTCTACGAGCAGTACTTC.

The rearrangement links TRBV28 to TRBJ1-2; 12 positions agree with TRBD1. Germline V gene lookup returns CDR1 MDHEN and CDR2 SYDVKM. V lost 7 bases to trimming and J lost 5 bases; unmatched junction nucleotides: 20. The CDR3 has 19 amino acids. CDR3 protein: CASIPLLGQGAVKLYGYTF. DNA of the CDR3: TGTGCCAGCATCCCCCTACTGGGACAGGGGGCTGTAAAACTATATGGCTACACCTTC.

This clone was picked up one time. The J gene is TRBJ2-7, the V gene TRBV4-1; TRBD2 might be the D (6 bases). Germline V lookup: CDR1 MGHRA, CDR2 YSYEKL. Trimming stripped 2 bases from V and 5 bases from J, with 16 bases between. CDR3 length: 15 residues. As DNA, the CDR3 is TGCGCCAGCAGCCAACCCGGCGGGAAGGTTGACGAGCAGTACTTC. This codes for CASSQPGGKVDEQYF.

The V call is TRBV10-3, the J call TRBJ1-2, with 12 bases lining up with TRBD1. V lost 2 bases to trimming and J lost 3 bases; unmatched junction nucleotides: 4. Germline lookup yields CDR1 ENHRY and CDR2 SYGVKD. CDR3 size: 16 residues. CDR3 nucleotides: TGTGCCATCAGTGAGATGGGGGACAGGGGGCACTATGGCTACACCTTC. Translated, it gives CAISEMGDRGHYGYTF.

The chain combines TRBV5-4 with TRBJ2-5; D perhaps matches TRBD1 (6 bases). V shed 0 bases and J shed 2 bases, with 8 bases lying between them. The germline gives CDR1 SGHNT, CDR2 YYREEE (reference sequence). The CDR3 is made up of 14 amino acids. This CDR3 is CASSLGRGQETQYF. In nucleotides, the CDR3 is TGTGCCAGCAGCTTGGGCAGGGGACAAGAGACCCAGTACTTC. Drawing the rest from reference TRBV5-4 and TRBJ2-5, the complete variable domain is ETGVTQSPTHLIKTRGQQVTLRCSSQSGHNTVSWYQQALGQGPQFIFQYYREEENGRGNFPPRFSGLQFPNYSSELNVNALELDDSALYLCASSLGRGQETQYFGPGTRLLVL.

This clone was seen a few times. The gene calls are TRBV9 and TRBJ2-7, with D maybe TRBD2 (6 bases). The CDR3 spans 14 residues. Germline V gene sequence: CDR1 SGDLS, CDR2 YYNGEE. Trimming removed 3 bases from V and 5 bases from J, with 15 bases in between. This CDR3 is CASSEGGRSNEQYF. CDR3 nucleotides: TGTGCCAGCAGCGAAGGAGGGAGGAGCAACGAGCAGTACTTC. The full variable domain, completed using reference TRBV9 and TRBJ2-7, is DSGVTQTPKHLITATGQRVTLRCSPRSGDLSVYWYQQSLDQGLQFLIQYYNGEERAKGNILERFSAQQFPDLHSELNLSSLELGDSALYFCASSEGGRSNEQYFGPGTRLTVT.